This T cell receptor (beta chain) was observed in a study of breast tumors, draining lymph nodes, adjacent tissues. TCRdb ran MiXCR on the multiplex PCR reads and lists one entry per CDR3 protein. The sample includes about 270,000 distinct CDR3 sequences, 30% to 35% seen only once; the top ten take around 1%. This clonotype was detected only a few times. Its antigen is not known. CDR3 length: 16 residues. Germline loops: CDR1 MNHEY, CDR2 SVGEGT. V lost 7 bases, J lost 4 bases, and 12 bases stayed unmatched. Findings of the study overall: Data fit most tumor T cells coming from lymph node, expanding in tumor. Tumor repertoires ranked between lymph nodes and nontumor tissue in diversity, with V and J gene preferences. Compared with basal-like, luminal-like tumors shared significantly more repertoire with nontumor tissue.

Samples came from axillary lymph nodes draining the breast cancer. The material sequenced was axillary lymph node tissue. The origin of this receptor is a female donor with breast cancer. Some clones in this sample may be carry-over from other donors' samples. The V gene is TRBV6-2 or TRBV6-3, the J gene TRBJ2-1; 8 nucleotides align to TRBD2. CDR3 in DNA: TGTGCCAGCATCAACGGCCCTAGCGGGTTGTACAATGAGCAGTTCTTC. Its translation: CASINGPSGLYNEQFF.